This passage covers 15 T cell receptor beta chains from one sample sequenced in a study of blood T cell repertoires in COVID-19. Clones were read by immunoSEQ multiplex PCR, and TCRdb kept only the in-frame ones, dropping some. The table includes fewer than 300,000 clones, under 90% detected once. The sample was peripheral blood. The receptors were gathered from a woman aged 18-30 years with acute or convalescent COVID-19.

The CDR3: CASSQAYSGGGELFF. Here the CDR3 DNA reads TGTGCCAGCAGCCAAGCGTACAGCGGGGGCGGGGAGCTGTTTTTT. The genes are TRBV3-1 (or the pseudogene TRBV3-2) and TRBJ2-2, with 8 bases matching TRBD2. This CDR3 has 15 residues. Trimming at V came to 1 base and at J to 7 bases, leaving 5 bases not matched to a gene. Germline V gene data show CDR1 as LGHDT and CDR2 as YNNKEL (reference sequence).

This clone was observed a single time. The genes are TRBV15 and TRBJ1-2; 9 nucleotides agree with TRBD1. Germline V gives CDR1 LNHNV, CDR2 YYDKDF (reference sequence). V shed 0 bases and J 13 bases; nucleotides not matched to a gene: 9. The CDR3 has 14 residues. In DNA form, the CDR3 reads TGTGCCACCAGCAGAGATCGGGGTCGGGACAGGGTCACCTTC. This sequence encodes CATSRDRGRDRVTF.

The chain is built from TRBV24-1 and TRBJ2-3; maybe TRBD2 (5 bases). Germline V lookup: CDR1 KGHDR, CDR2 SFDVKD. V was cut by 3 bases and J by 1 base, with 10 bases left in between. The CDR3 sequence is 15 residues long. The CDR3 sequence is CATSDHSARTDTQYF. DNA for the CDR3: TGTGCCACCAGTGATCATAGCGCACGCACAGATACGCAGTATTTT.

The chain uses TRBV4-2 and TRBJ2-2; TRBD1 might be the D (8 bases). The V gene's germline CDR1 is LGHNA and CDR2 YNFKEQ. The CDR3 has 15 amino acids. The V end lost 10 bases, the J end lost 4 bases, and 19 bases lay between the germline ends. The CDR3 nucleotides read TGTGCCACGAATACAGGGGGGGGAGGCACCGGGGAGCTGTTTTTT. Encoded protein: CATNTGGGGTGELFF.

V and J are TRBV7-9 and TRBJ1-2; tentatively, D is TRBD1 (5 bases). The germline V and J ends were trimmed by 10 bases and 8 bases, with 23 bases remaining between them. This CDR3 comprises 14 residues. Per the germline V gene, CDR1 is SEHNR and CDR2 is FQNEAQ (reference sequence). CDR3 coding DNA: TGTGCCACCGAACCCCAGGGTGCGGATCTCGGCTACACCTTC. This translates into CATEPQGADLGYTF.

A single count supports this clone. The CDR3 DNA is TGTGCCAGAGGGACAGCAAGCTCCTACGAGCAGTACTTC. Translation: CARGTASSYEQYF. The chain joins TRBV2 to TRBJ2-7; 7 nucleotides align to TRBD1. The ends lost 9 bases at V and 0 bases at J; junction bases unmatched: 5. Germline values: CDR1 SNHLY, CDR2 FYNNEI. The CDR3 is 13 amino acids.

The chain links TRBV15 to TRBJ1-6, with TRBD1 matching over 7 bases. This CDR3 spans 15 amino acids. The V gene end was trimmed by 1 base and the J gene end by 7 bases; junction bases not matched to a gene: 4. In germline, CDR1 is LNHNV, CDR2 YYDKDF (reference sequence). CDR3 in amino acids: CATSRVRQGNSPLHF. CDR3 bases: TGTGCCACCAGCAGAGTGAGACAGGGAAATTCACCCCTCCACTTT.

This rearrangement joins TRBV10-1 to TRBJ2-7; 7 bases are shared with TRBD2. Germline lookup yields CDR1 WNHNN and CDR2 SYGVQD (reference sequence). The J segment lost 3 bases and the V segment lost 3 bases, leaving 5 bases of the junction unmatched. CDR3 length equals 14 residues. This chain's CDR3 is CASSEDSGGYEQYF. The CDR3 DNA reads TGCGCCAGCAGTGAAGACTCGGGGGGCTACGAGCAGTACTTC.

The J gene is TRBJ2-7, the V gene TRBV29-1; 10 nucleotides match TRBD1. Germline V CDR1 and CDR2: SQVTM, ANQGSEA. The CDR3 consists of 15 residues. Trimming cost V 0 bases and J 3 bases; bases outside gene matches: 5. CDR3 loop: CSVEEGQGRFYEQYF. The DNA of the CDR3 is TGCAGCGTTGAAGAGGGACAGGGGAGGTTCTACGAGCAGTACTTC.

The rearrangement links TRBV5-6 to TRBJ1-1; 9 positions match TRBD1. CDR1 SGHDT and CDR2 YYEEEE come from the germline V gene. V lost 3 bases and J lost 7; bases outside the gene matches: 7. The CDR3 has 14 residues. The CDR3 DNA sequence: TGTGCCAGCAGCTACGGGACAGGGATGGGTGAAGCTTTCTTT. Protein: CASSYGTGMGEAFF.

This clone occurred once. The chain has TRBV4-3 and TRBJ2-3; TRBD2 matches 10 bases. The CDR3 is 17 amino acids. CDR1 LGHNA and CDR2 YSLEER come from the germline V gene. The junction had 13 bases not matched to a gene; V was cut back by 0 bases and J by 10 bases. The CDR3 reads CASSQDPWTEGLAAQYF. DNA of the CDR3: TGCGCCAGCAGCCAAGATCCCTGGACGGAAGGACTAGCGGCGCAGTATTTT.

The chain links TRBV5-3 to TRBJ2-1, with 12 bases aligning to TRBD2. TRBV5-3 qualifies as an ORF whose function is uncertain. J lost 2 bases, V lost 4 bases, and 7 bases had no gene match. This CDR3 has 17 amino acids. CDR3 nucleotide sequence: TGTGCCAGAAGCCAAACTAGCGGGAGGCCAACCTACAATGAGCAGTTCTTC. It yields the protein CARSQTSGRPTYNEQFF.

As DNA, the CDR3 is TGTGCCAGTAGTATAGATCGACAGGGACCCTACGAGCAGTACTTC. Translated, it gives CASSIDRQGPYEQYF. The chain combines TRBV19 with TRBJ2-7; 7 bases match TRBD1. The trim removed 0 bases at V and 2 bases at J, leaving 4 bases unmatched. There are 15 residues in the CDR3. Germline assignment: CDR1 LNHDA and CDR2 SQIVND (reference sequence).

V and J are TRBV6-4 and TRBJ2-1; TRBD2 agrees at 8 bases. The CDR3 length is 13 residues. The ends lost 5 bases at V and 4 bases at J; junction bases unmatched: 1. Germline V gives CDR1 MRHNA, CDR2 SNTAGT. Written as DNA, the CDR3 is TGTGCCAGCAGTAGACTAGCGTACAATGAGCAGTTCTTC. Residues: CASSRLAYNEQFF.

This clone is a singleton in its sample. The chain has TRBV2 and TRBJ2-6, with 10 positions matching TRBD2. Germline V gene sequence: CDR1 SNHLY, CDR2 FYNNEI. The CDR3 spans 17 residues. With 3 bases clipped from V and 0 bases from J, the junction kept 2 bases outside the gene matches. In DNA form, the CDR3 reads TGTGCCAGCAGTGATAGCGGGAGGAACTCTGGGGCCAACGTCCTGACTTTC. It encodes CASSDSGRNSGANVLTF.